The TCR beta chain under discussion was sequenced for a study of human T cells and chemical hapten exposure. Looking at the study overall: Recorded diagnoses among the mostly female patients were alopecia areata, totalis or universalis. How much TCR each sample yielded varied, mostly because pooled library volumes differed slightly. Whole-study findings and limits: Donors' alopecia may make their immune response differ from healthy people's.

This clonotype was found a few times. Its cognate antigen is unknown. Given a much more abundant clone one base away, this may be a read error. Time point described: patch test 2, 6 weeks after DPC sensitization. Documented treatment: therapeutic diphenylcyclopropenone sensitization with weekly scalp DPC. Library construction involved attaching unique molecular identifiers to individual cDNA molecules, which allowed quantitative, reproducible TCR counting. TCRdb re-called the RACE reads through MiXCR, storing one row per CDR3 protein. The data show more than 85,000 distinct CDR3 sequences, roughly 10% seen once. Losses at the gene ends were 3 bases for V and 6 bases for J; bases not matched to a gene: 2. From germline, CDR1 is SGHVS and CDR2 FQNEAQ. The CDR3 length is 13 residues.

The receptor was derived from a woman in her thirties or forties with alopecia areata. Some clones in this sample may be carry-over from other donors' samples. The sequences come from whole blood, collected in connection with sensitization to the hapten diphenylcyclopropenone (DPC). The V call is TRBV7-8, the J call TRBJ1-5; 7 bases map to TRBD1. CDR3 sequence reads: CASSFDRAQPQHF. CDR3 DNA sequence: TGTGCCAGCAGCTTCGACAGGGCTCAGCCCCAGCATTTT.